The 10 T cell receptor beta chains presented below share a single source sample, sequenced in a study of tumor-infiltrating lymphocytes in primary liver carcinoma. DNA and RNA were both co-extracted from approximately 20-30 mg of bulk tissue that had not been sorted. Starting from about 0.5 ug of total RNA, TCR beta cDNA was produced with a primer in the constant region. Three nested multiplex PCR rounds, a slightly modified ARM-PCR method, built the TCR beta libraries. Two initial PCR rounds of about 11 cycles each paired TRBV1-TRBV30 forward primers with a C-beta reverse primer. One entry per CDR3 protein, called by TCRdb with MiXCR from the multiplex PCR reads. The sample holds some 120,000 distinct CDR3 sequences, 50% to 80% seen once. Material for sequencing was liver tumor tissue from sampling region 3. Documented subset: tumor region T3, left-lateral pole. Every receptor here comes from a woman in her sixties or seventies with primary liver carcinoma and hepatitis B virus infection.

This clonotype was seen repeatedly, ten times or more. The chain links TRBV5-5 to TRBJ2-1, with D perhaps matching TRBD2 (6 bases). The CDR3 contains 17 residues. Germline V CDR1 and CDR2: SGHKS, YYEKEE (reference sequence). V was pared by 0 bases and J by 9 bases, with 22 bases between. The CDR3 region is CASSLAQSFGSRGEQFF. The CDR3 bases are TGTGCCAGCAGCTTGGCCCAGTCTTTCGGGAGTAGGGGTGAGCAGTTCTTC. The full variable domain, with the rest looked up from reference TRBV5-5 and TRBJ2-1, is DAGVTQSPTHLIKTRGQQVTLRCSPISGHKSVSWYQQVLGQGPQFIFQYYEKEERGRGNFPDRFSARQFPNYSSELNVNALLLGDSALYLCASSLAQSFGSRGEQFFGPGTRLTVL.

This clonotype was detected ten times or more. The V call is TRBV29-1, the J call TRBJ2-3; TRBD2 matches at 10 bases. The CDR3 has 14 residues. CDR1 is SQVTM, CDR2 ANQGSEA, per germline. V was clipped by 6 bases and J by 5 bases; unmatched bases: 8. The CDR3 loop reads CSVQRLAGEDTQYF. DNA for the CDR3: TGCAGCGTCCAACGGCTAGCGGGAGAAGATACGCAGTATTTT.

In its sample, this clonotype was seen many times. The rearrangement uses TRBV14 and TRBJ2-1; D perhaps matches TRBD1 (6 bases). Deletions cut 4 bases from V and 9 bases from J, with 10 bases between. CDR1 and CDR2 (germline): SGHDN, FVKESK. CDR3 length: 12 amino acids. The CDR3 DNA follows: TGTGCCAGCAGCCTACAGGGATTTGAGCAGTTCTTC. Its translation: CASSLQGFEQFF.

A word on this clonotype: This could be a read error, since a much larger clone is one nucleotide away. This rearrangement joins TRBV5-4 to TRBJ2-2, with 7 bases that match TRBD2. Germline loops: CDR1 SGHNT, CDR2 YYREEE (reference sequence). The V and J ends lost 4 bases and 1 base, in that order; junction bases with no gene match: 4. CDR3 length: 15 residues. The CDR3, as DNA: TGTGCCAGCAGCATCACTAGCGTGAACACCGGGGAGCTGTTTTTT. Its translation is CASSITSVNTGELFF.

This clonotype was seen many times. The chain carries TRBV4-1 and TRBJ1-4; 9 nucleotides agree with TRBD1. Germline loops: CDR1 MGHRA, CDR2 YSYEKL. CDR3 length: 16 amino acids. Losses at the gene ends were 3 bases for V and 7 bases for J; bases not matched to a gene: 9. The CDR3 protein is CASSQAGQGNVEKLFF. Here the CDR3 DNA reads TGCGCCAGCAGCCAGGCGGGACAGGGAAACGTTGAAAAACTGTTTTTT.

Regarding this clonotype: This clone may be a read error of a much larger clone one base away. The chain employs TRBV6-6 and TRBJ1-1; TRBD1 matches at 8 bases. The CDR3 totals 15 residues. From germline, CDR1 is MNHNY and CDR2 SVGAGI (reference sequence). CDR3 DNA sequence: TGTGTCAGCAGTTACGGGACAGGCCAAGCGACTGAAGCTTTCTTT. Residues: CVSSYGTGQATEAFF.

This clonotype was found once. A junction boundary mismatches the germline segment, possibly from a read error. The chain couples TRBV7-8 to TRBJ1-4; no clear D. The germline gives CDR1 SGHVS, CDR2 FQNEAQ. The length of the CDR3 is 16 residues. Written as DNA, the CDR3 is TGTGCCAGCAGCTTAGCGCACGATTTGGGTAATGAAAAACTGCTTTTT. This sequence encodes CASSLAHDLGNEKLLF.

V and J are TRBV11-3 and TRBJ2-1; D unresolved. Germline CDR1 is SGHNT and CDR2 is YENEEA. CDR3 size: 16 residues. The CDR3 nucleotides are TGTGTCAGGAGTCCCCCCGGAGATTCCAATTACAATGAGCAGTTCTTC. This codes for CVRSPPGDSNYNEQFF.

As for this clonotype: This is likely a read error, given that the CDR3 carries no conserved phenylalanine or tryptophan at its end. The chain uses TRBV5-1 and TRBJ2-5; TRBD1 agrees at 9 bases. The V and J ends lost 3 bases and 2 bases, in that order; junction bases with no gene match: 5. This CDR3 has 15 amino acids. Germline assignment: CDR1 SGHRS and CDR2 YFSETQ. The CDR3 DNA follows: TGCGCCAGCAGCTGGGGGGACAGGGCGCAAGAGACCCAGTACTTA. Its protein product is CASSWGDRAQETQYL.

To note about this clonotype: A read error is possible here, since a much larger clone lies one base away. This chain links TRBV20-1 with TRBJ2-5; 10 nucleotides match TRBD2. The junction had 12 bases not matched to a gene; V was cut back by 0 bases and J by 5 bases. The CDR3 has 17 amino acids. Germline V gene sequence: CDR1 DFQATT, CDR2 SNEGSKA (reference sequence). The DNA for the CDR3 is TGCAGTGCTAGAGATTCTGCTAGCGGGAGTATTATTGAGACCCAGTACTTC. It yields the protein CSARDSASGSIIETQYF.